The T cell receptor beta chain under discussion was sequenced for a study of shared clonotypes between healthy human individuals. The V end was cut by 2 bases, the J end by 5 bases, with 6 bases between. Germline lookup yields CDR1 MDHEN and CDR2 SYDVKM. This CDR3 is built from 13 residues. Profiled with immunoSEQ multiplex PCR; TCRdb holds only in-frame clones, not every one. The table shows about 2 million clones, with less than 95% occurring only once. Cells designated naive CD8 were CD45RO-negative and were positively selected for CCR7, with terminally differentiated effector memory CD45RA+ cells excluded. As for this clone: Other DNA sequences in this specimen translate into the identical CDR3.

This TCR came from a man aged 18 to 29 in good health. The sample taken for sequencing was naive CD8+ T cells sorted from blood. V usage is TRBV28 and J usage is TRBJ2-2, with D possibly TRBD1 on 6 matching bases. CDR3 coding DNA: TGTGCCAGCAGTTTAACAGGGACCGGGGAGCTGTTTTTT. Protein product: CASSLTGTGELFF.